This is a list of T cell receptor beta chains from one sample in a study of CD8+ T cells in alopecia areata. Repertoires were generated with immunoSEQ multiplex PCR, while TCRdb's copy carries only in-frame clones and drops some. The sample has roughly 150,000 clones; around half are singletons. Sequenced material: CD8+ T cells sorted from blood, taken at week 0. The source is a human donor with alopecia areata. Each CDR3 is given with its conserved first and last residue. A D gene is named only where the DNA matches it firmly. The size of a clone is reported for some rows only, either as once, few or many, or as a class for expanded clones.

J: TRBJ1-1
D: NA
size: NA
V: TRBV15
CDR3: CATSEGNTEAFF
DNA: TGTGCCACCAGCGAAGGGAACACTGAAGCTTTCTTT

J: TRBJ2-5
D: NA
size: NA
V: TRBV11-2
CDR3: CASSPEVETQYF
DNA: TGTGCCAGCAGCCCCGAAGTGGAGACCCAGTACTTC

J: TRBJ2-1
D: TRBD2
size: NA
V: TRBV30
CDR3: CASRGGGEQFF
DNA: TGTGCCTCCCGGGGGGGAGGTGAGCAGTTCTTC

J: TRBJ1-5
D: NA
size: NA
V: TRBV30
CDR3: CAWSPGGNNQPQHF
DNA: TGTGCCTGGAGCCCGGGGGGGAACAATCAGCCCCAGCATTTT

J: TRBJ1-1
D: NA
size: few
V: TRBV29-1
CDR3: CSVGTPTEAFF
DNA: TGCAGCGTCGGGACACCTACTGAAGCTTTCTTT

J: TRBJ2-3
D: TRBD1
size: few
V: TRBV5-5
CDR3: CASSLTGQGRVDTQYF
DNA: TGTGCCAGCAGCTTGACGGGACAGGGGCGGGTAGATACGCAGTATTTT

J: TRBJ1-2
D: NA
size: once
V: TRBV30
CDR3: CAWIYRDGYTF
DNA: TGTGCCTGGATCTATAGGGACGGCTACACCTTC

J: TRBJ2-1
D: NA
size: NA
V: TRBV13
CDR3: CASSPISAVSYNEQFF
DNA: TGTGCCAGCAGCCCAATTTCGGCGGTCTCCTACAATGAGCAGTTCTTC

J: TRBJ2-3
D: TRBD2
size: NA
V: TRBV4-3
CDR3: CASSLGLAGDTDTQYF
DNA: TGCGCCAGCAGCCTAGGACTAGCGGGGGACACAGATACGCAGTATTTT

J: TRBJ2-7
D: NA
size: NA
V: TRBV12-5
CDR3: CASGLEAGTFYEQYF
DNA: TGTGCTAGTGGGTTGGAGGCCGGAACTTTCTACGAGCAGTACTTC

J: TRBJ2-6
D: NA
size: NA
V: TRBV30
CDR3: CAWSIGSGANVLTF
DNA: TGTGCCTGGTCCATTGGGTCAGGGGCCAACGTCCTGACTTTC

J: TRBJ2-3
D: TRBD2
size: NA
V: TRBV4-3
CDR3: CASSQDQRGSTDTQYF
DNA: TGCGCCAGCAGCCAAGATCAGCGGGGGAGCACAGATACGCAGTATTTT

J: TRBJ2-4
D: TRBD1
size: few
V: TRBV12-5
CDR3: CASGLMRIQGSAKNIQYF
DNA: TGTGCTAGTGGTTTGATGCGGATACAGGGGAGCGCCAAAAACATTCAGTACTTC

J: TRBJ2-3
D: TRBD2
size: NA
V: TRBV7-9
CDR3: CASSLSERGSTDTQYF
DNA: TGTGCCAGCAGCTTATCTGAGCGGGGAAGCACAGATACGCAGTATTTT

J: TRBJ2-1
D: NA
size: few
V: TRBV29-1
CDR3: CSFRGSGTANNEQFF
DNA: TGCAGCTTTCGGGGAAGCGGGACAGCTAACAATGAGCAGTTCTTC

J: TRBJ1-2
D: NA
size: NA
V: TRBV30
CDR3: CAWSHSWGYTF
DNA: TGTGCCTGGAGCCACTCTTGGGGCTACACCTTC

J: TRBJ2-3
D: NA
size: NA
V: TRBV15
CDR3: CATSRSGVTDTQYF
DNA: TGTGCCACCAGCAGGTCGGGGGTAACAGATACGCAGTATTTT

J: TRBJ2-5
D: NA
size: NA
V: TRBV7-2
CDR3: CASSLDGDFQETQYF
DNA: TGTGCCAGCAGCTTAGATGGCGACTTCCAAGAGACCCAGTACTTC

J: TRBJ1-5
D: NA
size: once
V: TRBV27
CDR3: CASSLSGYSNQPQHF
DNA: TGTGCCAGCAGTTTGTCGGGATATAGCAATCAGCCCCAGCATTTT

J: TRBJ2-5
D: NA
size: few
V: TRBV29-1
CDR3: CSVERPGGETQYF
DNA: TGCAGCGTAGAACGTCCCGGGGGAGAGACCCAGTACTTC

J: TRBJ2-2
D: NA
size: NA
V: TRBV30
CDR3: CAWSVPAVDTGELFF
DNA: TGTGCCTGGAGTGTACCCGCGGTAGACACCGGGGAGCTGTTTTTT

J: TRBJ1-2
D: NA
size: NA
V: TRBV29-1
CDR3: CSVDPRDRLGYNYGYTF
DNA: TGCAGCGTTGATCCCCGTGACCGGTTAGGATATAACTATGGCTACACCTTC

J: TRBJ1-5
D: NA
size: NA
V: TRBV7-8
CDR3: CASSLNRGQPQHF
DNA: TGTGCCAGCAGCCTGAACCGGGGGCAGCCCCAGCATTTT

J: TRBJ2-3
D: NA
size: NA
V: TRBV9
CDR3: CASSVGGADTQYF
DNA: TGTGCCAGCAGCGTGGGGGGTGCAGATACGCAGTATTTT

J: TRBJ1-2
D: NA
size: few
V: TRBV29-1
CDR3: CSVVDKDYGYTF
DNA: TGCAGCGTTGTGGATAAGGACTATGGCTACACCTTC

J: TRBJ2-7
D: NA
size: few
V: TRBV27
CDR3: CASSLSLGDQLYEQYF
DNA: TGTGCCAGCAGTTTATCTCTAGGGGATCAACTCTACGAGCAGTACTTC

J: TRBJ1-3
D: NA
size: NA
V: TRBV4-3
CDR3: CASSQDAGASGNTIYF
DNA: TGCGCCAGCAGCCAAGATGCCGGGGCATCTGGAAACACCATATATTTT

J: TRBJ1-2
D: NA
size: NA
V: TRBV7-9
CDR3: CASSLSAGYTF
DNA: TGTGCCAGCAGCTTATCGGCTGGCTACACCTTC

J: TRBJ1-5
D: NA
size: NA
V: TRBV2
CDR3: CASSETLSGASNQPQHF
DNA: TGTGCCAGCAGTGAAACGTTGTCAGGGGCTAGCAATCAGCCCCAGCATTTT

J: TRBJ2-6
D: TRBD1
size: NA
V: TRBV29-1
CDR3: CSVGQGGTGETGANVLTF
DNA: TGCAGCGTTGGACAAGGAGGGACAGGGGAAACTGGGGCCAACGTCCTGACTTTC

J: TRBJ2-3
D: NA
size: few
V: TRBV19
CDR3: CASSIGGADTQYF
DNA: TGTGCCAGTAGTATTGGCGGGGCAGATACGCAGTATTTT

J: TRBJ1-5
D: TRBD1
size: NA
V: TRBV19
CDR3: CASTAGTALQPQHF
DNA: TGTGCCAGTACAGCGGGGACAGCCTTACAGCCCCAGCATTTT

J: TRBJ2-2
D: TRBD1
size: NA
V: TRBV4-3
CDR3: CASSQVDRGVTGELFF
DNA: TGCGCCAGCAGCCAAGTCGACAGGGGAGTAACCGGGGAGCTGTTTTTT

J: TRBJ1-2
D: NA
size: NA
V: TRBV29-1
CDR3: CSVEDDYGYTF
DNA: TGCAGCGTTGAAGACGACTATGGCTACACCTTC

J: TRBJ1-1
D: NA
size: NA
V: TRBV5-8
CDR3: CASSFIQGEAFF
DNA: TGTGCCAGCAGCTTCATACAAGGTGAAGCTTTCTTT

J: TRBJ2-2
D: NA
size: few
V: TRBV29-1
CDR3: CSVEWVGELFF
DNA: TGCAGCGTTGAATGGGTCGGGGAGCTGTTTTTT

J: TRBJ2-1
D: NA
size: NA
V: TRBV7-2
CDR3: CASSLGASTYNEQFF
DNA: TGTGCCAGCAGCTTAGGTGCCTCTACCTACAATGAGCAGTTCTTC

J: TRBJ1-2
D: NA
size: few
V: TRBV10-2
CDR3: CASSPSLGENGYTF
DNA: TGTGCCAGCAGCCCTAGTCTGGGAGAAAATGGCTACACCTTC